What follows are 7 T cell receptor beta chains derived from one specimen sequenced in a study of T cells in Graves' hyperthyroidism and ophthalmopathy (dated by TCRdb to between 2018 and 2020). The library came from multiplex PCR. The listed sequencing device is Illumina HiSeq 2000. Amplification of TCR beta CDR3 regions was carried out from RNA transcripts. For the first round of RT-PCR on the TCR CDR3, the HTBI primer set was used together with the Qiagen OneStep RT-PCR kit. Starting from the raw public reads, TCRdb applied fastp trimming at Q25, assembled clones with MiXCR and retained in-frame beta chains. When rows share a CDR3 protein, they turn into one entry using the most common DNA and genes. Across this sample there are hundreds of thousands of distinct CDR3 sequences, with roughly 20% seen only once. The top ten clones comprise 30% to 40% of the sample. The sequenced sample was blood. The receptors were gathered from a man between 25 and 39 years old with Graves' ophthalmopathy.

This clonotype was counted between two and nine times. This rearrangement joins TRBV19 to TRBJ1-6, with D maybe TRBD1 (5 bases). From germline, CDR1 is LNHDA and CDR2 SQIVND (reference sequence). The CDR3 runs 16 residues. The V end was cut by 5 bases, the J end by 8 bases, with 19 bases between. CDR3 nucleotides: TGTGCCAGTAGTCCCCGAACCCGGGACTTTTATTCACCCCTCCACTTT. It yields the protein CASSPRTRDFYSPLHF.

V and J are TRBV9 and TRBJ2-5; 10 bases match TRBD1. The CDR3 contains 16 residues. V was clipped by 0 bases and J by 1 base; unmatched bases: 3. Per the germline V gene, CDR1 is SGDLS and CDR2 is YYNGEE. CDR3 protein: CASSVAGTGAQETQYF. The DNA of the CDR3 is TGTGCCAGCAGCGTAGCCGGGACAGGGGCCCAAGAGACCCAGTACTTC. Looking up the rest from reference TRBV9 and TRBJ2-5 gives the full variable domain: DSGVTQTPKHLITATGQRVTLRCSPRSGDLSVYWYQQSLDQGLQFLIQYYNGEERAKGNILERFSAQQFPDLHSELNLSSLELGDSALYFCASSVAGTGAQETQYFGPGTRLLVL.

In its sample, this clonotype was seen many times. CDR3 coding DNA: TGTGCCAGCAGCTCCGGGACAGCCCCCGAGCAGTACTTC. Translated, it gives CASSSGTAPEQYF. The chain recombines TRBV7-6 with TRBJ2-7; 7 nucleotides agree with TRBD1. Losses at the gene ends were 4 bases for V and 6 bases for J; bases not matched to a gene: 6. Germline V lookup: CDR1 SGHVS, CDR2 FNYEAQ. The CDR3 covers 13 residues.

This clonotype has a handful of counts. This chain connects TRBV5-1 to TRBJ2-2; D uncertain. The CDR3 contains 13 residues. The germline CDR1 and CDR2 sequences are SGHRS and YFSETQ. CDR3: CAAGGPTTGELFF. The CDR3 nucleotides are TGCGCGGCCGGCGGACCCACCACCGGGGAGCTGTTTTTT.

V is TRBV10-3 and J is TRBJ2-7, with 7 bases that match TRBD1. Trimming removed 10 bases from V and 3 bases from J; junction bases left unmatched: 12. This CDR3 has 14 amino acids. In germline, CDR1 is ENHRY, CDR2 SYGVKD. The CDR3 DNA reads as TGTGCCACCCTGAGGGACAGCCTTTTCTACGAGCAGTACTTC. As protein: CATLRDSLFYEQYF.

This clonotype was observed at least ten times. The chain joins TRBV12-3 or TRBV12-4 to TRBJ2-7; 9 nucleotides align to TRBD1. Germline trimming cut 5 bases from V and 6 bases from J; bases unmatched to any gene: 11. The CDR3 is 15 residues long. The CDR3 loop reads CASSLSRDRVSEQYF. CDR3 coding DNA: TGTGCCAGCAGTCTAAGCCGGGACAGGGTATCCGAGCAGTACTTC.

The chain links TRBV2 to TRBJ2-2; D is uncertain. V gave up 2 bases and J gave up 1 base, with 5 bases separating them. CDR1 and CDR2 from the germline V gene are SNHLY and FYNNEI. The CDR3 covers 14 residues. CDR3 loop: CASSESLNTGELFF. DNA of the CDR3: TGTGCCAGCAGTGAATCACTGAACACCGGGGAGCTGTTTTTT.